Below are 11 T cell receptor beta chains sequenced from a single sample in a study of blood T cell repertoires in COVID-19. Profiling relied on immunoSEQ multiplex PCR, and the TCRdb table lists in-frame clones only, not all of them. This table has about 90,000 clones, roughly nine tenths appearing once. Sequenced input: peripheral blood. These receptors were collected from a male donor with acute or convalescent COVID-19.

The gene calls are TRBV6-5 and TRBJ1-1, with D perhaps matching TRBD1 (5 bases). V lost 6 bases and J 5 bases, leaving 13 bases between the germline ends. Germline V gene lookup returns CDR1 MNHEY and CDR2 SVGAGI. This CDR3 has 13 residues. CDR3 nucleotide sequence: TGTGCCAGCAGCGCAGACACAGGTACTGAAGCTTTCTTT. Translation: CASSADTGTEAFF.

This chain joins TRBV18 and TRBJ1-2; 7 bases line up with TRBD1. The germline V gene encodes CDR1 KGHSH and CDR2 LQKENI. The V and J ends lost 3 bases and 8 bases, in that order; junction bases with no gene match: 12. The CDR3 runs 15 residues. CDR3 protein: CASSPGTDSMSGYTF. Here the CDR3 DNA reads TGTGCCAGCTCACCGGGGACAGACTCTATGTCCGGCTACACCTTC.

This sequence joins TRBV6-5 and TRBJ1-4, with a possible D match to TRBD1 (5 bases). The ends were cut back, 4 bases at V and 5 bases at J, with 17 bases in the middle. Per the germline V gene, CDR1 is MNHEY and CDR2 is SVGAGI. CDR3 size: 16 residues. The CDR3: CASSSRGGRGNEKLFF. The DNA of the CDR3 is TGTGCCAGCAGTTCCCGCGGGGGACGGGGAAATGAAAAACTGTTTTTT.

The CDR3 coding sequence is TGCGCCACCCGGGGGGATGCGGCATCCGGGGCCAACGTCCTGACTTTC. It specifies CATRGDAASGANVLTF. The chain recombines TRBV10-2 with TRBJ2-6; the match to TRBD2 covers 7 bases. This CDR3 contains 16 residues. With 10 bases clipped from V and 4 bases from J, the junction kept 13 bases outside the gene matches. Germline CDR1 reads WSHSY; CDR2 reads SAAADI.

The V call is TRBV10-3, the J call TRBJ1-1; no clear D. The CDR3 has 13 amino acids. CDR1 and CDR2 (germline): ENHRY, SYGVKD. Trimming removed 6 bases from V and 1 base from J, with 9 bases in between. CDR3: CAIRTDQNTEAFF. The DNA of the CDR3 is TGTGCCATCAGGACTGACCAGAACACTGAAGCTTTCTTT.

The V call is TRBV20-1, the J call TRBJ2-7; D not resolved. This CDR3 region has 11 residues. The V end was cut by 1 base, the J end by 7 bases, with 8 bases between. Germline V CDR1 and CDR2: DFQATT, SNEGSKA (reference sequence). Here the CDR3 DNA reads TGCAGTGCTAGAGCGGTGTGGGAGCAGTACTTC. It is translated as CSARAVWEQYF.

This clone was counted only a few times. V is TRBV6-1 and J is TRBJ1-6; TRBD1 matches 7 bases. The germline V gene has CDR1 MNHNS and CDR2 SASEGT. V lost 3 bases to trimming and J lost 9 bases; unmatched junction nucleotides: 8. The CDR3 is 15 residues long. The CDR3 DNA reads as TGTGCCAGCAGTGACCAACAGGGGCTGGGTTCACCCCTCCACTTT. This encodes CASSDQQGLGSPLHF.

This rearrangement joins TRBV19 to TRBJ1-1; 8 bases agree with TRBD1. There are 15 residues in the CDR3. CDR1 and CDR2 from the germline V gene are LNHDA and SQIVND (reference sequence). The trim removed 7 bases at V and 7 bases at J, leaving 14 bases unmatched. CDR3 loop: CASTPVFPGGIEAFF. CDR3 DNA sequence: TGTGCCAGTACCCCAGTTTTCCCAGGGGGCATTGAAGCTTTCTTT.

V usage is TRBV5-1 and J usage is TRBJ1-6; D gene uncertain. CDR3 length: 18 residues. V lost 0 bases and J 3 bases, leaving 16 bases between the germline ends. Germline V gene sequence: CDR1 SGHRS, CDR2 YFSETQ. The CDR3 DNA reads TGCGCCAGCAGCTTGGGAACACATACCAAAGTCTATAATTCACCCCTCCACTTT. It codes for CASSLGTHTKVYNSPLHF.

This clone was recorded once. V and J are TRBV19 and TRBJ1-1; D possibly corresponds to TRBD1 (5 bases). This CDR3 spans 15 amino acids. Germline V gene sequence: CDR1 LNHDA, CDR2 SQIVND (reference sequence). The V end lost 5 bases, the J end lost 4 bases, and 17 bases lay between the germline ends. The CDR3 DNA reads as TGTGCCAGTAGTGCCTACAGGCCCCAGGGCACTGAAGCTTTCTTT. Its protein product is CASSAYRPQGTEAFF.

The rearrangement uses TRBV19 and TRBJ1-4; no clear D gene. Germline V gene data show CDR1 as LNHDA and CDR2 as SQIVND (reference sequence). The CDR3 spans 13 residues. Trimming took 7 bases from V and 7 from J, leaving 13 bases between them. CDR3 sequence reads: CASTAFGGEKLFF. The CDR3 nucleotides read TGTGCCAGTACCGCCTTCGGAGGTGAAAAACTGTTTTTT.